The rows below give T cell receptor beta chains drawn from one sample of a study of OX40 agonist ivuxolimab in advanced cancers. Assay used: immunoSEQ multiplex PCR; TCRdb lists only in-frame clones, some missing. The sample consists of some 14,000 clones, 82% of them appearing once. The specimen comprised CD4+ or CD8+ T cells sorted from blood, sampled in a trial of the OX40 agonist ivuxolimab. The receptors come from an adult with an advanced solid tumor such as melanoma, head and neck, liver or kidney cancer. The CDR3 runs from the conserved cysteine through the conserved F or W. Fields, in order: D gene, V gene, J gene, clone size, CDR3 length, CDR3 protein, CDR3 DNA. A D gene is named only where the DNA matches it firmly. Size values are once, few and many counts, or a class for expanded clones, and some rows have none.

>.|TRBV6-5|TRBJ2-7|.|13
CASRTANSYEQYF
TGTGCCAGTAGGACAGCCAACTCCTACGAGCAGTACTTC
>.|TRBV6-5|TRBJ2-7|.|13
CASSYGGLNEQYF
TGTGCCAGCAGTTACGGGGGCCTCAACGAGCAGTACTTC
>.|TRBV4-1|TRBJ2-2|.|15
CASSQGTENTGELFF
TGCGCCAGCAGCCAAGGGACAGAAAACACCGGGGAGCTGTTTTTT
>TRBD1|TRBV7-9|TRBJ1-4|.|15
CASSLTRGPGEKLFF
TGTGCCAGCAGCTTAACTAGGGGGCCTGGGGAAAAACTGTTTTTT
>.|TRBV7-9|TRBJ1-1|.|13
CASSPGAGGRAFF
TGTGCCAGCAGCCCTGGAGCCGGAGGTAGAGCTTTCTTT
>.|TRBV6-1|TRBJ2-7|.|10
CATWEDEQYF
TGTGCCACTTGGGAGGACGAGCAGTACTTC
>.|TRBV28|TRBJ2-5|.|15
CASSFERLVQETQYF
TGTGCCAGCAGTTTCGAACGACTAGTACAAGAGACCCAGTACTTC
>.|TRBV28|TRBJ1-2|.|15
CASSLRVGLNYGYTF
TGTGCCAGCAGTTTAAGGGTGGGGCTGAACTATGGCTACACCTTC
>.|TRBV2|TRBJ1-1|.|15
CASTDGTTLHTEAFF
TGTGCCAGCACAGACGGGACAACCCTACACACTGAAGCTTTCTTT
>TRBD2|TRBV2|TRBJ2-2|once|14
CAREAGDPTGELFF
TGTGCCAGGGAAGCGGGAGATCCCACCGGGGAGCTGTTTTTT
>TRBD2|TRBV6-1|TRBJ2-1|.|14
CASSGLAGYNEQFF
TGTGCCAGCAGTGGACTAGCGGGGTACAATGAGCAGTTCTTC
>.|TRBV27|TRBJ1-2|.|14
CASSLTGIYYGYTF
TGTGCCAGCAGTTTAACGGGGATTTACTATGGCTACACCTTC
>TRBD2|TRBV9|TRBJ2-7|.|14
CASSVASGDYEQYF
TGTGCCAGCAGCGTAGCTAGCGGGGATTACGAGCAGTACTTC
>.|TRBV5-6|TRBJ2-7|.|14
CASSPVGASYEQYF
TGTGCCAGCAGCCCTGTTGGAGCCTCCTACGAGCAGTACTTC
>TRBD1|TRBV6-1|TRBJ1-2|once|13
CASTERQGHGYTF
TGTGCCAGCACCGAAAGACAGGGCCATGGCTACACCTTC
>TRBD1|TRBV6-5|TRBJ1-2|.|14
CASSTRTGYYGYTF
TGTGCCAGCAGTACTCGGACAGGGTACTATGGCTACACCTTC
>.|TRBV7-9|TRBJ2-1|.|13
CASSPAFAVEQFF
TGTGCCAGCAGCCCAGCTTTTGCTGTGGAGCAGTTCTTC
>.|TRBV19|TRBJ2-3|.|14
CASSIFDGTYTQYF
TGTGCCAGTAGTATATTCGACGGCACATATACGCAGTATTTT